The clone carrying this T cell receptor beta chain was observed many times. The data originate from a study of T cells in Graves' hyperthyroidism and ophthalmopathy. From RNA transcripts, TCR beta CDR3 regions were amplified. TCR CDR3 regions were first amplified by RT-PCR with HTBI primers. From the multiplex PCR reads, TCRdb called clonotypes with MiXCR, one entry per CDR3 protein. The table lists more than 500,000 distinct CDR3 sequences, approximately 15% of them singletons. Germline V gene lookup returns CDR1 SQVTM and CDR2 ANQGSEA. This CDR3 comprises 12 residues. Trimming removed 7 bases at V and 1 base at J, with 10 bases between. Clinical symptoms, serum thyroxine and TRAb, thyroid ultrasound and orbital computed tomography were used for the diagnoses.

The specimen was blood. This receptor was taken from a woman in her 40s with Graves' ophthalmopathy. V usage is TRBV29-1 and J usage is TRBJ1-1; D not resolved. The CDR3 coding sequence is TGCAGCGGGTTGAGGGCGAACACTGAAGCTTTCTTT. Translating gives CSGLRANTEAFF.